Listed below are T cell receptor beta chains from one sample, sequenced in a study of blood T cell repertoires in COVID-19. Repertoires were generated with immunoSEQ multiplex PCR, while TCRdb's copy carries only in-frame clones and drops some. The table has some 140,000 clones, around 78% seen once. Source material: peripheral blood. These TCRs come from a man older than 75 with acute or convalescent COVID-19. The CDR3 runs from the conserved cysteine through the conserved F or W. Fields, in order: D gene, clone size, V gene, J gene, CDR3 DNA, CDR3 protein. The D gene is left open where the match is weak. Clone sizes are given selectively: once, few, many, or a class where the clone is expanded.

>-|few|TRBV7-9|TRBJ2-2
TGTGCCAGCAGCAGGGAGACAGCTATCGGGGAGCTGTTTTTT
CASSRETAIGELFF
>-|-|TRBV19|TRBJ1-2
TGTGCCAGTAGTATAGATGACAGTACTTATGGCTACACCTTC
CASSIDDSTYGYTF
>-|-|TRBV30|TRBJ1-2
TGTGCCTGGAGGACCCAGGGGACGGGTGGCTACACCTTC
CAWRTQGTGGYTF
>TRBD1|-|TRBV5-4|TRBJ2-6
TGTGCCAGCAGCCCAGGGACAGCTACTGGGGCCAACGTCCTGACTTTC
CASSPGTATGANVLTF
>TRBD2|-|TRBV28|TRBJ2-2
TGTGCCAGCCGGGAGGGGCTCGCCGGGGAGCTGTTTTTT
CASREGLAGELFF
>TRBD1|-|TRBV9|TRBJ1-4
TGTGCCAGCAGCCCCGGACAGGCTAGGGCTAATGAAAAACTGTTTTTT
CASSPGQARANEKLFF
>-|-|TRBV5-5|TRBJ2-2
TGTGCCAGCAGCTACGGACAAATGAACACCGGGGAGCTGTTTTTT
CASSYGQMNTGELFF
>-|-|TRBV18|TRBJ2-3
TGTGCCAGCTCACCGATCCCCGGGACAAGTCGCACAGATACGCAGTATTTT
CASSPIPGTSRTDTQYF
>TRBD2|-|TRBV4-3|TRBJ2-3
TGCGCCAGCAGCCAAGATCTAGGAGCGGGGGCAGATACGCAGTATTTT
CASSQDLGAGADTQYF
>-|-|TRBV7-2|TRBJ2-5
TGTGCCAGCAGCTTGGCCCGCAGGACCCAGTACTTC
CASSLARRTQYF
>-|once|TRBV5-6|TRBJ1-2
TGTGCCAGCAGCTCCCTGGAGGGAGGACTTTCCTATGGCTACACCTTC
CASSSLEGGLSYGYTF
>-|-|TRBV3-1/TRBV3-2|TRBJ2-1
TGTGCCAGCAGCCCAAGAGAGGGTTCGGGCCATGAGCAGTTCTTC
CASSPREGSGHEQFF
>TRBD2|-|TRBV11-3|TRBJ2-3
TGTGCCAGCAGCAGAGATATGAGTAGCGGGACCACAGATACGCAGTATTTT
CASSRDMSSGTTDTQYF
>-|-|TRBV3-1/TRBV3-2|TRBJ1-2
TGTGCCAGCAGCCTCTCGCCGACAGAGAACTATGGCTACACCTTC
CASSLSPTENYGYTF
>TRBD2|-|TRBV29-1|TRBJ2-3
TGCAGCGTTAAACCGGGACTAGCGGTGCGCACAGATACGCAGTATTTT
CSVKPGLAVRTDTQYF
>-|few|TRBV6-1|TRBJ2-7
TGTGCCAGCAGTGAAGCTTTACGGGGCTACGAGCAGTACTTC
CASSEALRGYEQYF
>-|-|TRBV5-1|TRBJ1-2
TGCGCCAGCAGCTTGATCCAGGGTTCTTACTATGGCTACACCTTC
CASSLIQGSYYGYTF
>-|-|TRBV27|TRBJ2-3
TGTGCCAGCAGCCCGCCCCCTGGGCGCGGGGGCCGGACAGATACGCAGTATTTT
CASSPPPGRGGRTDTQYF
>-|-|TRBV9|TRBJ1-3
TGTGCCAGCAGCGTAGATGGCGGGCAGTTCTCTGGAAACACCATATATTTT
CASSVDGGQFSGNTIYF
>TRBD1|-|TRBV5-1|TRBJ1-2
TGCGCCAGCAGCCTAGACAGGGGAAGCTATGGCTACACCTTC
CASSLDRGSYGYTF
>-|-|TRBV6-2/TRBV6-3|TRBJ2-1
TGTGCCAGCAGTTACGGGGGGAGCCGGAATGAGCAGTTCTTC
CASSYGGSRNEQFF
>TRBD2|many|TRBV7-2|TRBJ2-5
TGTGCCAGCAGCTGGCGGGGGTCGTACCAAGAGACCCAGTACTTC
CASSWRGSYQETQYF
>-|-|TRBV28|TRBJ2-5
TGTGCCAGCAGTTTAGGGGCCCCTGGACAGACCCAGTACTTC
CASSLGAPGQTQYF